This T cell receptor (beta chain) was identified in a study of blood T cell repertoires in COVID-19. The overall study: Some COVID-19 samples were acute and others convalescent; all came from the United States, Italy and Spain. T cells, B-cell-depleted T cells, or PBMCs provided the cDNA or gDNA that served as material.

The length of the CDR3 is 14 residues. Germline CDR1 KGHSH, CDR2 LQKENI. Trimming took off 0 bases at V and 7 bases at J, with 13 bases between the two ends. A Seattle source enrolled patients during active infection and followed them longitudinally. In the source study's methods: Amplification of reference gene primers provided the estimated nucleated cell counts. Sequencing used immunoSEQ multiplex PCR; TCRdb keeps in-frame clones, though not all of them. V and J calls and clone size are copied from that table; D and trimming were computed from the DNA. There are 40,000 to 60,000 clones in the sample; approximately 95% occur only once, and roughly 1% lies in the top ten. This clone was seen once.

This clonotype originated in a man aged 55-75 years with COVID-19, enrolled during active disease. The specimen was peripheral blood. The rearrangement links TRBV18 to TRBJ2-7; D is perhaps TRBD1 (6 bases). CDR3 loop: CASSPPTGTGEQYF. For the CDR3, the DNA is TGTGCCAGCTCACCACCGACAGGCACCGGAGAGCAGTACTTC.